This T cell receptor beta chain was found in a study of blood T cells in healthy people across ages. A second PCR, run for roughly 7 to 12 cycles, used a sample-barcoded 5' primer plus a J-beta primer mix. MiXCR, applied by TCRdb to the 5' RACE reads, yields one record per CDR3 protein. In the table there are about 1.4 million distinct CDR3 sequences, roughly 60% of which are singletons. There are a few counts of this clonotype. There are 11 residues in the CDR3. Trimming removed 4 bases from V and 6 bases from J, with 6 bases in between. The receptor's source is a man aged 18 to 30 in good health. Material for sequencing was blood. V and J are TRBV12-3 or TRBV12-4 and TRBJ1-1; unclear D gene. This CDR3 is CASSWEPEAFF. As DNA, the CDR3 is TGTGCCAGCAGTTGGGAACCTGAAGCTTTCTTT.